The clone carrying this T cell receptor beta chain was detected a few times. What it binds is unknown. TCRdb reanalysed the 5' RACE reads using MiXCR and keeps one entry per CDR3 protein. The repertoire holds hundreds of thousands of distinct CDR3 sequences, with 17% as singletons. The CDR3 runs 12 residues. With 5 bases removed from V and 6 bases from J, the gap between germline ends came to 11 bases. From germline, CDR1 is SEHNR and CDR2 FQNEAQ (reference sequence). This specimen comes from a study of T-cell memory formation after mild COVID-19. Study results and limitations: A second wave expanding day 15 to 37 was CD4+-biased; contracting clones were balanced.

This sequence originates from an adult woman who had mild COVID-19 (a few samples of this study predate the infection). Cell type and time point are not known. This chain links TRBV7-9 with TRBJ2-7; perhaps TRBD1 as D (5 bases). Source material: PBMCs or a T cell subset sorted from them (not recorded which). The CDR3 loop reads CASSGGQSEQYF. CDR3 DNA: TGTGCCAGCAGCGGCGGACAATCCGAGCAGTACTTC.